Shown below are 22 T cell receptor beta chains from a single sample sequenced in a study of cytomegalovirus exposure and HLA in healthy donors. The study ran its PCR with 60 Vbeta and 13 Jbeta primers. TCRdb's copy holds only in-frame clones and misses some; the assay was immunoSEQ multiplex PCR. The sample yields about 190,000 clones, less than 90% seen once. Sequences were obtained from PBMCs. The receptor source for this set is a boy aged 10-17 years in good health and CMV-seronegative.

This chain connects TRBV19 to TRBJ1-2; 7 nucleotides agree with TRBD1. Per germline, CDR1 LNHDA and CDR2 SQIVND (reference sequence). The CDR3 contains 14 residues. Losses at the gene ends were 4 bases for V and 7 bases for J; bases not matched to a gene: 9. CDR3: CASSNDRRTGGYTF. The CDR3 DNA reads as TGTGCCAGTAGTAACGACAGGAGGACAGGTGGCTACACCTTC.

This clone was recorded only once. The rearrangement uses TRBV27 and TRBJ2-7; D remains ambiguous. The CDR3 length is 11 residues. Deletions cut 2 bases from V and 6 bases from J, with 5 bases between. Per the germline V gene, CDR1 is MNHEY and CDR2 is SMNVEV (reference sequence). The CDR3, as DNA: TGTGCCAGCAGTTTAGGGCTCGAGCAGTACTTC. Amino acids: CASSLGLEQYF.

This chain joins TRBV5-1 and TRBJ2-1; maybe TRBD1 (6 bases). Germline V lookup: CDR1 SGHRS, CDR2 YFSETQ. The CDR3 consists of 15 residues. With 3 bases removed from V and 0 bases from J, the gap between germline ends came to 10 bases. The CDR3 region has the DNA TGCGCCAGCAGCTCAGGGGTTAGCTCCTACAATGAGCAGTTCTTC. Encoded protein: CASSSGVSSYNEQFF.

This clone was counted between two and nine times. V is TRBV9 and J is TRBJ1-5; maybe TRBD1 (6 bases). Germline values: CDR1 SGDLS, CDR2 YYNGEE. CDR3 length: 17 residues. Trimming left V 0 bases short and J 5 bases short, with 18 bases between. The CDR3 loop is CASSVVVAGDIDQPQHF. In nucleotides, the CDR3 is TGTGCCAGCAGCGTAGTAGTAGCGGGGGACATTGATCAGCCCCAGCATTTT.

The genes are TRBV30 and TRBJ1-4; D is unclear. CDR3 length: 13 amino acids. The V end lost 4 bases, the J end lost 4 bases, and 10 bases lay between the germline ends. Germline V gene sequence: CDR1 GTSNPN, CDR2 SVGIG (reference sequence). CDR3 sequence: CAWTGRLNEKLFF. The DNA of the CDR3 is TGTGCCTGGACGGGAAGACTTAATGAAAAACTGTTTTTT.

The V call is TRBV5-1, the J call TRBJ1-1; 7 bases fit TRBD1. The CDR3 length is 15 residues. With V trimmed by 4 bases and J by 1 base, 7 bases remained unmatched. The germline CDR1 and CDR2 sequences are SGHRS and YFSETQ. The CDR3 loop is CASSPGQVSNTEAFF. Here the CDR3 DNA reads TGCGCCAGCAGCCCCGGACAGGTCTCGAACACTGAAGCTTTCTTT.

This rearrangement joins TRBV6-1 to TRBJ2-5; D is perhaps TRBD2 (5 bases). V gave up 4 bases and J gave up 5 bases, with 14 bases separating them. Germline V CDR1 and CDR2: MNHNS, SASEGT. The CDR3 length is 14 residues. The CDR3 nucleotides read TGTGCCAGCAGTGTAATTGAGGGTGGGGAGACCCAGTACTTC. It is translated as CASSVIEGGETQYF.

In its sample, this clone was seen a few times. The chain recombines TRBV6-4 with TRBJ2-3; D gene ambiguous. The CDR3 contains 14 residues. V was pared by 4 bases and J by 1 base, with 9 bases between. Germline V gives CDR1 MRHNA, CDR2 SNTAGT. This chain's CDR3 is CASSAASGTDTQYF. CDR3 nucleotide sequence: TGTGCCAGCAGTGCGGCCAGCGGCACAGATACGCAGTATTTT.

The CDR3, as DNA: TGTGCCAGCAGCTTAGTAGGGGGGGTCCTAGCCAAAAACATTCAGTACTTC. It specifies CASSLVGGVLAKNIQYF. This sequence joins TRBV7-8 and TRBJ2-4; weak D call: TRBD2 (7 bases). The CDR3 has 17 residues. Germline CDR1 reads SGHVS; CDR2 reads FQNEAQ. Trimming removed 1 base at V and 0 bases at J, with 13 bases between.

The V call is TRBV4-1, the J call TRBJ2-2, with D possibly being TRBD2 (5 bases). The germline gives CDR1 MGHRA, CDR2 YSYEKL. The V and J ends lost 5 bases and 6 bases respectively, with 13 bases between them. There are 14 residues in the CDR3. The CDR3 DNA is TGCGCCAGCAGCTTCCGGGGTTACTCCGGGGAGCTGTTTTTT. Its protein is CASSFRGYSGELFF.

The V and J genes are TRBV19 and TRBJ2-1; 7 bases are a match to TRBD1. Germline V lookup: CDR1 LNHDA, CDR2 SQIVND (reference sequence). With 3 bases clipped from V and 8 bases from J, the junction kept 10 bases outside the gene matches. CDR3 size: 15 residues. The CDR3 sequence is CASSILGQRGHEQFF. CDR3 DNA: TGTGCCAGTAGTATCCTGGGACAGCGAGGCCATGAGCAGTTCTTC. Full variable domain (missing parts from reference TRBV19 and TRBJ2-1): DGGITQSPKYLFRKEGQNVTLSCEQNLNHDAMYWYRQDPGQGLRLIYYSQIVNDFQKGDIAEGYSVSREKKESFPLTVTSAQKNPTAFYLCASSILGQRGHEQFFGPGTRLTVL.

The rearrangement uses TRBV10-1 and TRBJ2-7; 7 bases agree with TRBD1. The CDR3 is made up of 15 amino acids. Germline CDR1 and CDR2: WNHNN and SYGVQD (reference sequence). Unmatched junction bases numbered 9, after V lost 5 bases and J lost 2 bases. This chain's CDR3 is CASSNRQGLTYEQYF. The CDR3 DNA follows: TGCGCCAGCAGTAACCGACAGGGCCTAACCTACGAGCAGTACTTC.

Details on this clone: Germline and junction disagree at one end, which may indicate a read error. The chain joins TRBV5-4 to TRBJ2-5; D uncertain. This CDR3 contains 12 residues. Germline lookup yields CDR1 SGHNT and CDR2 YYREEE (reference sequence). The CDR3 sequence is CASSLAYRDWDF. The CDR3 region has the DNA TGTGCCAGCAGCTTGGCCTATAGAGACTGGGACTTC.

The chain combines TRBV11-2 with TRBJ1-5; 7 bases map to TRBD1. Germline CDR1 and CDR2: SGHAT and FQNNGV. The CDR3 consists of 14 residues. V gave up 8 bases and J gave up 5 bases; unmatched junction bases: 9. CDR3 sequence reads: CASPSDRPDQPQHF. In nucleotides, the CDR3 is TGTGCCAGCCCCTCGGACAGGCCCGATCAGCCCCAGCATTTT.

The chain combines TRBV2 with TRBJ2-2; weak D call: TRBD2 (6 bases). CDR1 is SNHLY, CDR2 FYNNEI, per germline. This CDR3 spans 13 amino acids. Trimming removed 4 bases at V and 7 bases at J, with 10 bases between. The CDR3 nucleotides read TGTGCCAGCAGTGTGGGGGGTTTCGGGGAGCTGTTTTTT. Protein: CASSVGGFGELFF.

This chain uses TRBV7-9 with TRBJ1-1, with 8 bases that match TRBD1. Looked up from germline, CDR1 is SEHNR and CDR2 is FQNEAQ (reference sequence). CDR3 length: 17 amino acids. V lost 4 bases and J lost 1; bases outside the gene matches: 11. CDR3 nucleotide sequence: TGTGCCAGCAGCTCCCGACAGGGGAAGTTTCGGAACACTGAAGCTTTCTTT. Its translation: CASSSRQGKFRNTEAFF.

The chain links TRBV19 to TRBJ1-6; 8 positions match TRBD1. The ends lost 6 bases at V and 10 bases at J; junction bases unmatched: 8. This CDR3 has 14 amino acids. Looked up from germline, CDR1 is LNHDA and CDR2 is SQIVND (reference sequence). In nucleotides, the CDR3 is TGTGCCAGTAGAGGACAGGGTAGGCGGTCACCCCTCCACTTT. It codes for CASRGQGRRSPLHF.

The chain links TRBV6-5 to TRBJ2-7; 8 positions agree with TRBD1. With 6 bases clipped from V and 1 base from J, the junction kept 5 bases outside the gene matches. The CDR3 runs to 14 residues. Looked up from germline, CDR1 is MNHEY and CDR2 is SVGAGI. The CDR3 spells CASRGGTGSYEQYF. The CDR3 DNA is TGTGCCAGCAGGGGCGGGACAGGTTCCTACGAGCAGTACTTC.

The chain joins TRBV5-4 to TRBJ2-5; 8 positions match TRBD2. With 4 bases clipped from V and 4 bases from J, the junction kept 9 bases outside the gene matches. Germline V gene sequence: CDR1 SGHNT, CDR2 YYREEE (reference sequence). The CDR3 is 15 residues long. The CDR3 protein is CASSLAGHDSETQYF. Written as DNA, the CDR3 is TGTGCCAGCAGCCTAGCGGGTCACGATTCAGAGACCCAGTACTTC.

The chain links TRBV6-5 to TRBJ2-7, with 7 bases lining up with TRBD1. Germline loops: CDR1 MNHEY, CDR2 SVGAGI. With 5 bases clipped from V and 0 bases from J, the junction kept 7 bases outside the gene matches. This CDR3 has 15 amino acids. In nucleotides, the CDR3 is TGTGCCAGCAGTCGAACGACAGGGAGCTCCTACGAGCAGTACTTC. It codes for CASSRTTGSSYEQYF.

This clone occurred once. The chain carries TRBV6-5 and TRBJ1-4; D is unresolved. Germline CDR1 MNHEY, CDR2 SVGAGI. This CDR3 is built from 15 residues. The V gene lost 0 bases and the J gene lost 0 bases, with 5 bases spanning the gap. DNA for the CDR3: TGTGCCAGCAGTTACTCGTTAGCAACTAATGAAAAACTGTTTTTT. Translating gives CASSYSLATNEKLFF.

V and J are TRBV5-6 and TRBJ2-1; 10 nucleotides align to TRBD2. The V segment lost 4 bases and the J segment 6 bases; nucleotides outside the gene matches: 19. The CDR3 runs to 19 residues. Germline V gene sequence: CDR1 SGHDT, CDR2 YYEEEE. The CDR3 here is CASSLGLVVLAGDPNEQFF. The CDR3 nucleotides read TGTGCCAGCAGCCTGGGGTTGGTAGTCCTAGCGGGGGACCCCAATGAGCAGTTCTTC. Full variable domain (remainder filled in from reference TRBV5-6 and TRBJ2-1): DAGVTQSPTHLIKTRGQQVTLRCSPKSGHDTVSWYQQALGQGPQFIFQYYEEEERQRGNFPDRFSGHQFPNYSSELNVNALLLGDSALYLCASSLGLVVLAGDPNEQFFGPGTRLTVL.